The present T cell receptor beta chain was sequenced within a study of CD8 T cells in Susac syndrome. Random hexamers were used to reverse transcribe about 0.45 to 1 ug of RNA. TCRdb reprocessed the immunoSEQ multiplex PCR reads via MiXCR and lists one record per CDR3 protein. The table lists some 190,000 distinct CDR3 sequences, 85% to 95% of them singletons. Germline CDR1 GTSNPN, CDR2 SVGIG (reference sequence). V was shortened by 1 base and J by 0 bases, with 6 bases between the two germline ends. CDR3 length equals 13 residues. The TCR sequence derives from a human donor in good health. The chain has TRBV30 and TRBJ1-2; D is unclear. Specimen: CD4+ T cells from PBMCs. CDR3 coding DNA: TGTGCCTGGAGTGGATTAGCTAACTATGGCTACACCTTC. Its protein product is CAWSGLANYGYTF.